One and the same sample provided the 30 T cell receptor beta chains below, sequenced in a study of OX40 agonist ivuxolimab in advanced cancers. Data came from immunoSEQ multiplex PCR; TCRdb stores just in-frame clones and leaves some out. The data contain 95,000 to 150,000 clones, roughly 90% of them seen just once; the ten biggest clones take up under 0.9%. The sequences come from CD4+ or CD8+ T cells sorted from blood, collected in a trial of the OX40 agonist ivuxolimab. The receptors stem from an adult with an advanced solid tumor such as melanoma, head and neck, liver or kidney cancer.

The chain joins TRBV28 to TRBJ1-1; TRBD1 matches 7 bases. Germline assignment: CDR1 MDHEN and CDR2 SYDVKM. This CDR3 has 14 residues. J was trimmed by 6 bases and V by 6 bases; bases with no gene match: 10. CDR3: CASSLPQTGPEAFF. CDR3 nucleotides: TGTGCCAGCAGCCTACCTCAGACAGGGCCTGAAGCTTTCTTT.

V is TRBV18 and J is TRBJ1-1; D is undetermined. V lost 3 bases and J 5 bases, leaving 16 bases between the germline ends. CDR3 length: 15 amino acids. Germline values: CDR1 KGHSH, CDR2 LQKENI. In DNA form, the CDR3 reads TGTGCCAGCTCACCGTGGAACCGGGGATGGACTGAAGCTTTCTTT. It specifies CASSPWNRGWTEAFF.

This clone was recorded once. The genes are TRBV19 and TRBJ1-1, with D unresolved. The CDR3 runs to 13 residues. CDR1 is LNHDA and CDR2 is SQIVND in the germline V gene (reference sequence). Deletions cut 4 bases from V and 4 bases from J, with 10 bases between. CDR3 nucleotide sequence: TGTGCCAGTAGTACCCCCCTAACCACTGAAGCTTTCTTT. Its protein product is CASSTPLTTEAFF. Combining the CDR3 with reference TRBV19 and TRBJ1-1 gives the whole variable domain DGGITQSPKYLFRKEGQNVTLSCEQNLNHDAMYWYRQDPGQGLRLIYYSQIVNDFQKGDIAEGYSVSREKKESFPLTVTSAQKNPTAFYLCASSTPLTTEAFFGQGTRLTVV.

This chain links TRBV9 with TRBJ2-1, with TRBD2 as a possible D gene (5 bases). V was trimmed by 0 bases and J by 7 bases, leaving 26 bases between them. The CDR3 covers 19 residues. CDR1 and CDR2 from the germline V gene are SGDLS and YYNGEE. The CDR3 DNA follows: TGTGCCAGCAGCGTAGCTGAAAAGGGAGTGGATTCTTCGTGGAATGAGCAGTTCTTC. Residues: CASSVAEKGVDSSWNEQFF.

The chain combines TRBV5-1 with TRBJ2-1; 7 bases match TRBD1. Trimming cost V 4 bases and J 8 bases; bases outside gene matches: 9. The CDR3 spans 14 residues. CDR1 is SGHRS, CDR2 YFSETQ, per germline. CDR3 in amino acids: CASSTKGASDEQFF. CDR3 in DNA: TGCGCCAGCAGCACGAAGGGGGCAAGCGATGAGCAGTTCTTC.

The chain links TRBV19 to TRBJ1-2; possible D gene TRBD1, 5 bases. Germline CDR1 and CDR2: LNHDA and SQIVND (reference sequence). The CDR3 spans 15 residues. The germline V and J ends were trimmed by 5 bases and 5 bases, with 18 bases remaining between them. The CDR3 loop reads CASSASGTDVYGYTF. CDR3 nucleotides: TGTGCCAGTAGTGCCTCGGGGACGGACGTGTATGGCTACACCTTC.

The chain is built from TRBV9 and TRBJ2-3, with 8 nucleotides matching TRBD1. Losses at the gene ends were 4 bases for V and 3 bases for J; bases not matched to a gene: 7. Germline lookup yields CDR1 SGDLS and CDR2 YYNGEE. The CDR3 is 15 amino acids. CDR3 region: CASSPKDRETDTQYF. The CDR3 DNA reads TGTGCCAGCAGCCCGAAGGACAGGGAAACAGATACGCAGTATTTT. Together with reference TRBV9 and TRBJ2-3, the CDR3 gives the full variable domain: DSGVTQTPKHLITATGQRVTLRCSPRSGDLSVYWYQQSLDQGLQFLIQYYNGEERAKGNILERFSAQQFPDLHSELNLSSLELGDSALYFCASSPKDRETDTQYFGPGTRLTVL.

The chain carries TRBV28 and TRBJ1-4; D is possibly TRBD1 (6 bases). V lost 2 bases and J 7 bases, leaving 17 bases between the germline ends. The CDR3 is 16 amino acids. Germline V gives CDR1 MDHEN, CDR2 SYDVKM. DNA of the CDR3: TGTGCCAGCAGTTTACGAACAGGGTGGTATGGTGAAAAACTGTTTTTT. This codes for CASSLRTGWYGEKLFF.

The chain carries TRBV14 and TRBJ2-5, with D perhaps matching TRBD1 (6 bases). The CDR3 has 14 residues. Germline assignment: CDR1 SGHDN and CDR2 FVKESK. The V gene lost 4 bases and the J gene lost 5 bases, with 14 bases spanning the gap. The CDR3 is CASSPRRGYETQYF. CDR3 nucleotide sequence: TGTGCCAGCAGCCCCCGAAGGGGGTATGAGACCCAGTACTTC.

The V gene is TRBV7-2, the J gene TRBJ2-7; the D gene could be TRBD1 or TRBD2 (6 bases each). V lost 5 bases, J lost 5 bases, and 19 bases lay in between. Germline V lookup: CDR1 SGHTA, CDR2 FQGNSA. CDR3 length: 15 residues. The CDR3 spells CASSPRGLGVDEQYF. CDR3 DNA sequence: TGTGCCAGCAGCCCTCGGGGGCTTGGAGTCGACGAGCAGTACTTC.

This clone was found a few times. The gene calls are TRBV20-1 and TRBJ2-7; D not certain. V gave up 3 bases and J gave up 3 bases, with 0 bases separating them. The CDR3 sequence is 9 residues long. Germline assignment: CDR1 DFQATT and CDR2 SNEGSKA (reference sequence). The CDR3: CSASYEQYF. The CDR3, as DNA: TGCAGTGCTAGCTACGAGCAGTACTTC.

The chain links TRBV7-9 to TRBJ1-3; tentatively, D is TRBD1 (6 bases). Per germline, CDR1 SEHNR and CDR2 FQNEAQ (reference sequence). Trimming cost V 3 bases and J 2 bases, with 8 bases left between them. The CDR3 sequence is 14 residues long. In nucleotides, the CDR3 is TGTGCCAGCAGCTTCGGGACAACTGGAAACACCATATATTTT. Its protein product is CASSFGTTGNTIYF. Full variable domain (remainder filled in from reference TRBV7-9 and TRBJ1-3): DTGVSQNPRHKITKRGQNVTFRCDPISEHNRLYWYRQTLGQGPEFLTYFQNEAQLEKSRLLSDRFSAERPKGSFSTLEIQRTEQGDSAMYLCASSFGTTGNTIYFGEGSWLTVV.

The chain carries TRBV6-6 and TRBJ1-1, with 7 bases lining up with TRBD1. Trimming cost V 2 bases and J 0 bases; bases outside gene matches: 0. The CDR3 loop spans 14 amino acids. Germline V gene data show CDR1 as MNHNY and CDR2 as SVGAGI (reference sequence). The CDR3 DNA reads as TGTGCCAGCAGTTACGGACAGGTGAACACTGAAGCTTTCTTT. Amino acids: CASSYGQVNTEAFF.

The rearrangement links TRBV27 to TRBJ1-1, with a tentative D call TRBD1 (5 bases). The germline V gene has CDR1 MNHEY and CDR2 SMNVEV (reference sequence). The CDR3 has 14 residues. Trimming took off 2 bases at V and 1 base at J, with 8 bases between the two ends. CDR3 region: CASSLLGQNTEAFF. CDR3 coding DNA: TGTGCCAGCAGTTTACTTGGACAGAACACTGAAGCTTTCTTT.

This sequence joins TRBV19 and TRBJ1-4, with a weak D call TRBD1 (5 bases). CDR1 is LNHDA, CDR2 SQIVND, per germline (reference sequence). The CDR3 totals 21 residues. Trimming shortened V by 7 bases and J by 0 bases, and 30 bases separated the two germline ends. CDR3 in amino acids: CASTQRGDGAAYVATNEKLFF. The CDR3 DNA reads TGTGCCAGTACCCAGCGCGGAGACGGGGCCGCTTATGTTGCAACTAATGAAAAACTGTTTTTT.

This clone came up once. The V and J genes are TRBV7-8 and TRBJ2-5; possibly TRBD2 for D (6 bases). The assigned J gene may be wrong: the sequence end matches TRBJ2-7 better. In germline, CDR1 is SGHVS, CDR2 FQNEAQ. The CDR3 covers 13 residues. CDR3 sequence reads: CASSLQRVYEQYF. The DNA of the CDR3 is TGTGCCAGCAGCTTACAGCGGGTCTACGAGCAGTACTTC.

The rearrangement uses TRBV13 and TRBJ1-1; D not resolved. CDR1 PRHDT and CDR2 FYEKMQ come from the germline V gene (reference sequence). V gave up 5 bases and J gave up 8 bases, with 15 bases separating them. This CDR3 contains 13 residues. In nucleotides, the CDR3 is TGTGCCAGCAGCATTATAGACGTCGTAGAAGCTTTCTTT. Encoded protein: CASSIIDVVEAFF.

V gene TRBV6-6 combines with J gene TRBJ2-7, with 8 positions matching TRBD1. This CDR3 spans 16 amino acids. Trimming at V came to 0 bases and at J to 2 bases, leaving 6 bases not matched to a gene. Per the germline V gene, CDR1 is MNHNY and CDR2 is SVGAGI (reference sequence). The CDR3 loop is CASSYSGTGVTYEQYF. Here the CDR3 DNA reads TGTGCCAGCAGTTACTCCGGGACAGGAGTTACCTACGAGCAGTACTTC.

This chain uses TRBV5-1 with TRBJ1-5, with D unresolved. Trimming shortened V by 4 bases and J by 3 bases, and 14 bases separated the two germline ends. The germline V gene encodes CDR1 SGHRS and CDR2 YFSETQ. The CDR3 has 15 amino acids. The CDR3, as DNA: TGCGCCAGCAGCCCCTCCGGGTATTACAATCAGCCCCAGCATTTT. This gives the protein CASSPSGYYNQPQHF.

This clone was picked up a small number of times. CDR3 in DNA: TGTGCCAGCAGTTCAGACCTGTGGGCCAACGTCCTGACTTTC. Protein sequence: CASSSDLWANVLTF. The V call is TRBV5-8, the J call TRBJ2-6; D is ambiguous. CDR1 and CDR2 (germline): SGHTS, YDEGEE. The CDR3 totals 14 residues. Trimming left V 5 bases short and J 5 bases short, with 11 bases between.

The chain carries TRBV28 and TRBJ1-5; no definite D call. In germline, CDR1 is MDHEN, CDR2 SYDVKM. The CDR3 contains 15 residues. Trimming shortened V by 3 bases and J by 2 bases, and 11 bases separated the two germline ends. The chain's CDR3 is CASSLVEAGNQPQHF. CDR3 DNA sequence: TGTGCCAGCAGTTTGGTGGAGGCGGGCAATCAGCCCCAGCATTTT.

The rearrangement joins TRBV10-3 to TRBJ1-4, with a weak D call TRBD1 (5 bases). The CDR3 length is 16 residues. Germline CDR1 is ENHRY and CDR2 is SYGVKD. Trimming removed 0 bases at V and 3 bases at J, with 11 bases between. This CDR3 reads CAISESVGTANEKLFF. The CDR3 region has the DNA TGTGCCATCAGTGAGTCAGTGGGGACGGCTAATGAAAAACTGTTTTTT.

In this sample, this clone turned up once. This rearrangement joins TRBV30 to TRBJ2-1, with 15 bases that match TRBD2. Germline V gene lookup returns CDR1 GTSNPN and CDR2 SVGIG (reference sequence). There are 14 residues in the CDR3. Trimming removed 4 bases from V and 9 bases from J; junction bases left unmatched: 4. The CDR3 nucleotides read TGTGCCTGGACCCTGGGACTAGCGGGAGGTGAGCAGTTCTTC. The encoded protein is CAWTLGLAGGEQFF.

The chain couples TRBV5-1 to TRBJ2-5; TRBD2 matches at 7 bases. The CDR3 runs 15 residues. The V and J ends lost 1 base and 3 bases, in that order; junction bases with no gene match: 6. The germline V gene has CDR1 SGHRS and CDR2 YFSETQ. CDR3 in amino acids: CASSLSGNQEETQYF. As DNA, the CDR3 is TGCGCCAGCAGCTTGAGCGGGAACCAGGAAGAGACCCAGTACTTC.

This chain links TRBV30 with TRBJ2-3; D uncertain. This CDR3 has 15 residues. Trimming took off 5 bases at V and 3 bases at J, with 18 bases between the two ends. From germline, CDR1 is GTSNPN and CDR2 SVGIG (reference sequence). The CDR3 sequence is CAWRTGPTKTDTQYF. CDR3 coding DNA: TGTGCCTGGCGAACCGGGCCTACAAAAACAGATACGCAGTATTTT.

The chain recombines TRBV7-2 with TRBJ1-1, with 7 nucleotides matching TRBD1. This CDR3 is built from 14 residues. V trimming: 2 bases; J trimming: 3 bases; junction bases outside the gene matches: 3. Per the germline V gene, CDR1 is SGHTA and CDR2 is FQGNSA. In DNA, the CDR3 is TGTGCCAGCAGCTTAATTCAGGGGGACACTGAAGCTTTCTTT. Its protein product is CASSLIQGDTEAFF.

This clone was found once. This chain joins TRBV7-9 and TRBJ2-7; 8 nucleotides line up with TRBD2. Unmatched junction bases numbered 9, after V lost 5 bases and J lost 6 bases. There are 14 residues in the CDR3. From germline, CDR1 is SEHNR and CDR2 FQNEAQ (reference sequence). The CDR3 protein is CASSNSGTYPEQYF. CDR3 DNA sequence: TGTGCCAGCAGCAATAGCGGGACCTACCCCGAGCAGTACTTC.

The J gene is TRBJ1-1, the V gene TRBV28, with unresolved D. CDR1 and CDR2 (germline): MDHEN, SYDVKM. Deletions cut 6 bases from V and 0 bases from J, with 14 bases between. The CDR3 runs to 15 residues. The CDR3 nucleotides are TGTGCCAGCAGCTCAGGAACGGGGTTGAACACTGAAGCTTTCTTT. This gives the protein CASSSGTGLNTEAFF.

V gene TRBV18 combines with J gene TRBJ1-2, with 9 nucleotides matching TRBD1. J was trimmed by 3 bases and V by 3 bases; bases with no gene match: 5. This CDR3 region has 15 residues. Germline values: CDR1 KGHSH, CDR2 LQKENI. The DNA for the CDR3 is TGTGCCAGCTCACCTTGGGACAGGGTCGACTATGGCTACACCTTC. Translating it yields CASSPWDRVDYGYTF.

The CDR3 loop reads CANIAGKYNEQFF. The CDR3 nucleotides are TGTGCCAACATAGCGGGGAAGTACAATGAGCAGTTCTTC. The chain joins TRBV2 to TRBJ2-1, with TRBD2 matching 8 bases. The V gene end was trimmed by 10 bases and the J gene end by 4 bases; junction bases not matched to a gene: 6. The CDR3 is 13 amino acids. Germline assignment: CDR1 SNHLY and CDR2 FYNNEI.